This T cell receptor beta chain came from a study of shared clonotypes between healthy human individuals. Study-wide context: Each donor's CD4 naive and CD4 memory cells filled three plates apiece, CD8 naive two, and CD8 memory one. Study findings and constraints: Shared clonotypes across all four donors exceeded non-shared ones in generation probability.

Sorted subsets were amplified in replicate PCRs using 200 to 250 ng DNA, 30,000 to 35,000 T cell genomes. The assay was immunoSEQ multiplex PCR, and TCRdb's table has in-frame clones only and misses some. There are 700,000 to 950,000 clones in the sample; just over 95% occur only once, and over 0.2% lies in the top ten. Turning to this clone: Antigen specificity is unknown.

Terminally differentiated effector memory CD45RA+ cells were left out of the naive CD8 fraction, which was CD45RO-negative and positively selected for CCR7. Germline CDR1 and CDR2: SGHTS and YDEGEE. The CDR3 runs 17 residues. V lost 0 bases to trimming and J lost 4 bases, with 16 bases between them. The source of this sequence is a man between 25 and 39 years old in good health. This chain uses TRBV5-8 with TRBJ2-2, with D perhaps TRBD2 (5 bases). Material for sequencing was naive CD8+ T cells sorted from blood. This CDR3 is CASSLVRMEVRTGELFF. The CDR3 coding sequence is TGTGCCAGCAGCTTGGTGAGGATGGAGGTGCGCACCGGGGAGCTGTTTTTT.